This is a list of T cell receptor beta chains from one sample in a study of T-cell reconstitution after alpha-beta-depleted transplantation in children. One entry per CDR3 protein results from TCRdb running MiXCR on the PCR reads. This table has about 980,000 distinct CDR3 sequences, about 29% appearing once. The specimen comprised PBMCs, mostly from graft donor cells, sampled 360 days after TCRalphabeta/CD19-depleted stem cell transplant. These receptors all come from a boy younger than two who had a stem cell transplant for SCID, so the T cells may come from the graft donor. Both conserved end residues are part of each CDR3.

CDR3aa | v_gene
CSVRPRQGPKTQYF | TRBV29-1
CASSSQSLASYNEQFF | TRBV11-2
CSVGAGSSTDTQYF | TRBV29-1
CAISGADGPQHF | TRBV10-3
CASSLGGLDTDTQYF | TRBV7-3
CASSPTGGSWYNEQFF | TRBV28
CASSLARPMGPTGELFF | TRBV7-9
CATSRGAGYKGYTF | TRBV15
CSAQEVGRGFYEQYF | TRBV20-1
CASSDTAGSSYNSPLHF | TRBV12-3/TRBV12-4
CSAQRGSSYNEQFF | TRBV20-1
CASSQGVTEAFF | TRBV4-2
CASSWTGGTGREQYF | TRBV6-5
CASSYLTLSGRPGNEQFF | TRBV6-5
CSVQRTGLRTEAFF | TRBV29-1
CASGLLETGELFF | TRBV12-3/TRBV12-4
CASSLESGGADLQFF | TRBV7-2
CASSFGQGARTGELFF | TRBV6-9
CASSLYPLGGGTDTQYF | TRBV7-2
CATSQGPRDEQYF | TRBV24-1
CSAPGQADKRPDTQYF | TRBV20-1
CASSPTLGVEAFF | TRBV18
CASSQARDSSYEQYF | TRBV3-1
CASGQGYTEAFF | TRBV19
CSARIATGAFF | TRBV20-1
CASSLGFRNQPQHF | TRBV5-5